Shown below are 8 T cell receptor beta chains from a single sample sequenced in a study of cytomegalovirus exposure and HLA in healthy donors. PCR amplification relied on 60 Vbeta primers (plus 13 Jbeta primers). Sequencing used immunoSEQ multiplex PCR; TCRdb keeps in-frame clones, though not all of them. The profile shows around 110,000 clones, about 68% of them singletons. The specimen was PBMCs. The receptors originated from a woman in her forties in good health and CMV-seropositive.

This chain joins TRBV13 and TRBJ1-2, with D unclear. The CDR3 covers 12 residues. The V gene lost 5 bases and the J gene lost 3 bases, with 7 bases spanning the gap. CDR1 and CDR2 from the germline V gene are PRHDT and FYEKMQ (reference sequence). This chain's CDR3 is CASSVGDYGYTF. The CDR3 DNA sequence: TGTGCCAGCAGCGTCGGGGACTATGGCTACACCTTC.

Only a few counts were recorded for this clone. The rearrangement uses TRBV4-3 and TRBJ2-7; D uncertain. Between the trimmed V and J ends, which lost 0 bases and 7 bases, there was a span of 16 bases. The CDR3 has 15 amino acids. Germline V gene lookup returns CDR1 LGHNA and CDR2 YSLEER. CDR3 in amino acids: CASSQEPESYWEQYF. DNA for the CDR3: TGCGCCAGCAGCCAAGAGCCCGAGTCTTATTGGGAGCAGTACTTC.

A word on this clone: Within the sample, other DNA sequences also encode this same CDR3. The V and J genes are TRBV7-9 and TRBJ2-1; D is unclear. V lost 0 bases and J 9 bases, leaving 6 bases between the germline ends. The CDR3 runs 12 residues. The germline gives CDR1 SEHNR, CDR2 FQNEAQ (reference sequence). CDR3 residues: CASSLAIGEQFF. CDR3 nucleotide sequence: TGTGCCAGCAGCTTAGCTATCGGTGAGCAGTTCTTC.

CDR3 DNA sequence: TGTGCCAGTAGTATTGTCGGCGGGACTGCAGATACGCAGTATTTT. The encoded protein is CASSIVGGTADTQYF. The V call is TRBV19, the J call TRBJ2-3; D perhaps matches TRBD2 (6 bases). Deletions cut 3 bases from V and 4 bases from J, with 14 bases between. Per the germline V gene, CDR1 is LNHDA and CDR2 is SQIVND (reference sequence). The CDR3 covers 15 residues.

The chain's CDR3 is CASSYGGDLFF. The DNA for the CDR3 is TGTGCCAGCAGTTATGGAGGGGACCTTTTCTTC. The chain employs TRBV27 and TRBJ2-1, with D possibly matching TRBD2 (6 bases). The CDR3 is 11 residues long. Deletions cut 4 bases from V and 16 bases from J, with 14 bases between. Germline assignment: CDR1 MNHEY and CDR2 SMNVEV (reference sequence).

CDR3 coding DNA: TGTGCCAGCAGTCGGCAGGGTACTAACTATGGCTACACCTTC. As protein: CASSRQGTNYGYTF. The chain couples TRBV6-5 to TRBJ1-2; TRBD1 is a possible D gene (5 bases). Trimming shortened V by 5 bases and J by 0 bases, and 10 bases separated the two germline ends. Per germline, CDR1 MNHEY and CDR2 SVGAGI. The CDR3 loop spans 14 amino acids.

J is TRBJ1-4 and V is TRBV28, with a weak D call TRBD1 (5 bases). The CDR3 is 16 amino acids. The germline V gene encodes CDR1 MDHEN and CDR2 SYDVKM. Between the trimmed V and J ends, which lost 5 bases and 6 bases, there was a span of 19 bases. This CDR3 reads CASSKGLEGTHEKLFF. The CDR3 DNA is TGTGCCAGCAGTAAGGGGCTGGAGGGGACCCATGAAAAACTGTTTTTT.

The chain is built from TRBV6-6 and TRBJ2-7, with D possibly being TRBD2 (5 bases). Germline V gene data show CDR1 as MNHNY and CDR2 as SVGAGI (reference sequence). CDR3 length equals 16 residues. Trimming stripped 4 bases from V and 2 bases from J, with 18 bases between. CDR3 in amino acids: CASSSASWETTYEQYF. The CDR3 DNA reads TGTGCCAGCAGTTCCGCTTCGTGGGAGACCACCTACGAGCAGTACTTC.